The clone carrying this T cell receptor beta chain was picked up a small number of times. Its cognate antigen is unknown. This entry comes from a study of metastatic and nonmetastatic thyroid tumors. Study-level points and caveats: Reportedly, malignant thyroid tumors had significantly higher TCR beta diversity than benign nodules, in blood and tumor.

All patients were untreated before thyroid surgery. TCRdb re-called the PCR reads through MiXCR. The data contain some 19,000 clones, 30% to 40% of them singletons. The CDR3 runs 12 residues. V lost 3 bases and J lost 7, with 9 bases in between. CDR1 is MDHEN, CDR2 SYDVKM, per germline. This TCR derives from a female donor with papillary thyroid cancer or a benign thyroid nodule (not recorded which). Some clones in this sample may be carry-over from other donors' samples. The chain uses TRBV28 and TRBJ1-1, with D hard to call. Material: tumor tissue. The CDR3 sequence is CASSLVWGEAFF. CDR3 nucleotide sequence: TGTGCCAGCAGTTTGGTTTGGGGTGAAGCTTTCTTT.